The 21 T cell receptor beta chains presented below share a single source sample, sequenced in a study of CD8 T cells in ankylosing spondylitis. Study results and caveats: Among TCR beta sequences, a motif of eight or nine highly homologous variants appeared characteristic of ankylosing spondylitis blood.

MiXCR, run by TCRdb on the 5' RACE reads, gives a single entry per CDR3 protein. The repertoire holds fewer than 450,000 distinct CDR3 sequences, 17% seen once, with 1% in the top ten. Their recognized antigens are unknown. Sequencing was performed on blood, either unsorted or a sorted T cell fraction (not recorded which). These receptors were taken from a male donor with ankylosing spondylitis.

The CDR3 DNA follows: TGCAGTGCGAAGGGACAGCCGGGGGATTCACCCCTCCACTTT. Its protein product is CSAKGQPGDSPLHF. The rearrangement joins TRBV20-1 to TRBJ1-6; 7 bases are shared with TRBD1. Germline V gene sequence: CDR1 DFQATT, CDR2 SNEGSKA (reference sequence). V was pared by 6 bases and J by 8 bases, with 10 bases of the junction left unmatched. The CDR3 extends over 14 amino acids.

V is TRBV20-1 and J is TRBJ2-5, with D uncertain. V lost 3 bases and J lost 7, with 12 bases in between. Germline V CDR1 and CDR2: DFQATT, SNEGSKA (reference sequence). The length of the CDR3 is 12 residues. CDR3 nucleotides: TGCAGTGCTAGGGTGACTCTGGGGACCCAGTACTTC. Encoded protein: CSARVTLGTQYF.

V gene TRBV2 combines with J gene TRBJ1-2; no clear D gene. With 3 bases removed from V and 7 bases from J, the gap between germline ends came to 3 bases. Germline V gene data show CDR1 as SNHLY and CDR2 as FYNNEI. There are 10 residues in the CDR3. The CDR3 loop reads CASSESGYTF. The CDR3 DNA reads as TGTGCCAGCAGTGAGTCTGGCTACACCTTC.

The CDR3 reads CASSPTPGQHYTQYF. The CDR3 nucleotides are TGCGCCAGCAGCCCCACGCCGGGACAGCATTATACGCAGTATTTT. The rearrangement links TRBV5-1 to TRBJ2-3; 7 nucleotides line up with TRBD1. V trimming: 4 bases; J trimming: 7 bases; junction bases outside the gene matches: 12. Germline V gene data show CDR1 as SGHRS and CDR2 as YFSETQ. This CDR3 is built from 15 residues.

This clonotype occurred a few times. The V and J genes are TRBV20-1 and TRBJ2-3; D not certain. V was shortened by 3 bases and J by 6 bases, with 13 bases between the two germline ends. This CDR3 spans 13 amino acids. Germline V gene lookup returns CDR1 DFQATT and CDR2 SNEGSKA (reference sequence). In DNA form, the CDR3 reads TGCAGTGCTAGTGGGTTGGCGAGGGATACGCAGTATTTT. Its protein is CSASGLARDTQYF.

The table lists this clonotype with many counts. The chain joins TRBV29-1 to TRBJ2-5; 10 bases map to TRBD2. V shed 4 bases and J 4 bases; nucleotides not matched to a gene: 3. Germline V gives CDR1 SQVTM, CDR2 ANQGSEA. The length of the CDR3 is 13 residues. CDR3 nucleotides: TGCAGCGTTGGCAGCGGGAGGGGAGAGACCCAGTACTTC. This translates into CSVGSGRGETQYF.

Many counts were recorded for this clonotype. DNA of the CDR3: TGCGCCAGCAGCACCCGGGACAGTAGATCCCCCAGGGCTTTCTTT. Protein: CASSTRDSRSPRAFF. The genes are TRBV5-1 and TRBJ1-1; TRBD1 aligns across 7 bases. There are 15 residues in the CDR3. The V and J ends lost 4 bases and 11 bases, in that order; junction bases with no gene match: 17. The germline gives CDR1 SGHRS, CDR2 YFSETQ.

This chain connects TRBV29-1 to TRBJ1-1, with D perhaps TRBD1 (5 bases). The V gene lost 7 bases and the J gene lost 1 base, with 19 bases spanning the gap. The CDR3 sequence is 15 residues long. Per the germline V gene, CDR1 is SQVTM and CDR2 is ANQGSEA. CDR3 region: CSAHGPRRGNTEAFF. The DNA for the CDR3 is TGCAGCGCCCATGGGCCGCGGAGGGGGAACACTGAAGCTTTCTTT. The entire variable domain, with the rest obtained from reference TRBV29-1 and TRBJ1-1, is as follows: SAVISQKPSRDICQRGTSLTIQCQVDSQVTMMFWYRQQPGQSLTLIATANQGSEATYESGFVIDKFPISRPNLTFSTLTVSNMSPEDSSIYLCSAHGPRRGNTEAFFGQGTRLTVV.

The J gene is TRBJ2-3, the V gene TRBV27, with TRBD2 as a possible D gene (6 bases). V was clipped by 10 bases and J by 3 bases, with 20 bases between them. Germline CDR1 MNHEY, CDR2 SMNVEV (reference sequence). The CDR3 has 15 amino acids. CDR3 in amino acids: CATTSPRRGTDTQYF. Written as DNA, the CDR3 is TGTGCCACCACATCCCCCCGGCGGGGAACAGATACGCAGTATTTT.

This clonotype was recorded a few times. This chain joins TRBV12-3 or TRBV12-4 and TRBJ1-3, with no clear D. With 2 bases removed from V and 4 bases from J, the gap between germline ends came to 6 bases. The CDR3 runs 13 residues. The DNA of the CDR3 is TGTGCCAGCAGTTTAAACCACGGAAACACCATATATTTT. Its translation: CASSLNHGNTIYF.

The rearrangement links TRBV4-1 to TRBJ1-1, with D perhaps matching TRBD1 (5 bases). In germline, CDR1 is MGHRA, CDR2 YSYEKL. Trimming left V 2 bases short and J 1 base short, with 8 bases between. CDR3 size: 14 residues. CDR3 residues: CASSQPDRNTEAFF. As DNA, the CDR3 is TGCGCCAGCAGCCAACCCGACAGGAACACTGAAGCTTTCTTT.

This clonotype has a handful of counts. The J gene is TRBJ2-2, the V gene TRBV29-1, with 8 bases that match TRBD2. V shed 5 bases, J shed 5 bases, and the junction held 7 bases outside the gene matches. CDR3 length: 14 amino acids. Germline V gene data show CDR1 as SQVTM and CDR2 as ANQGSEA. The CDR3 DNA reads TGCAGCGTTCGACGGACTAGCTTTACCGGGGAGCTGTTTTTT. Amino acid sequence: CSVRRTSFTGELFF.

The chain employs TRBV25-1 and TRBJ2-5, with no clear D. V lost 6 bases and J 2 bases, leaving 10 bases between the germline ends. CDR1 and CDR2 from the germline V gene are MGHDK and SYGVNS. The CDR3 totals 13 residues. DNA for the CDR3: TGTGCCAGCAGCGGCGACCGACAAGAGACCCAGTACTTC. It specifies CASSGDRQETQYF.

This clonotype was detected ten times or more. The rearrangement links TRBV11-2 to TRBJ2-1, with 16 bases identical to TRBD2. Germline loops: CDR1 SGHAT, CDR2 FQNNGV. The CDR3 totals 16 residues. The V and J ends lost 5 bases and 6 bases, in that order; junction bases with no gene match: 4. DNA for the CDR3: TGTGCCAGCAGCCTGGGACTAGCGGGAGGGGGCAATGAGCAGTTCTTC. Translation gives CASSLGLAGGGNEQFF.

The genes are TRBV25-1 and TRBJ2-7; a possible D gene is TRBD1 (6 bases). CDR1 MGHDK and CDR2 SYGVNS come from the germline V gene. CDR3 length equals 13 residues. Trimming took off 6 bases at V and 4 bases at J, with 13 bases between the two ends. CDR3: CASRTDSSYEQYF. The CDR3 DNA follows: TGTGCCAGCAGGACGGACAGCTCATACGAGCAGTACTTC.

The sample holds a few counts of this clonotype. This chain joins TRBV5-1 and TRBJ2-7, with D hard to call. CDR3 length: 15 residues. Germline V gene data show CDR1 as SGHRS and CDR2 as YFSETQ. Trimming took off 1 base at V and 3 bases at J, with 14 bases between the two ends. The CDR3 here is CASSLSGNSDYEQYF. The CDR3 nucleotides are TGCGCCAGCAGCTTGTCAGGAAATAGTGACTACGAGCAGTACTTC.

V gene TRBV19 combines with J gene TRBJ1-2; D unresolved. Trimming took off 4 bases at V and 4 bases at J, with 7 bases between the two ends. Germline values: CDR1 LNHDA, CDR2 SQIVND (reference sequence). CDR3 length: 12 amino acids. As DNA, the CDR3 is TGTGCCAGTAGTAGCAGGCTCTATGGCTACACCTTC. It encodes CASSSRLYGYTF.

V is TRBV2 and J is TRBJ2-1; TRBD2 is a possible D gene (6 bases). CDR1 and CDR2 from the germline V gene are SNHLY and FYNNEI. The V gene lost 6 bases and the J gene lost 4 bases, with 10 bases spanning the gap. The CDR3 loop spans 13 amino acids. CDR3 sequence reads: CASSGTHYNEQFF. The CDR3 nucleotides read TGTGCCAGCAGCGGGACTCATTACAATGAGCAGTTCTTC. Full variable domain (remainder filled in from reference TRBV2 and TRBJ2-1): EPEVTQTPSHQVTQMGQEVILRCVPISNHLYFYWYRQILGQKVEFLVSFYNNEISEKSEIFDDQFSVERPDGSNFTLKIRSTKLEDSAMYFCASSGTHYNEQFFGPGTRLTVL.

This chain connects TRBV6-1 to TRBJ1-2; maybe TRBD1 (5 bases). This CDR3 is built from 14 residues. Trimming left V 0 bases short and J 8 bases short, with 13 bases between. Per the germline V gene, CDR1 is MNHNS and CDR2 is SASEGT. The DNA of the CDR3 is TGTGCCAGCAGTGAAGCGTTTCGGGGGGGAGGCTACACCTTC. Amino acid sequence: CASSEAFRGGGYTF.

This chain uses TRBV7-3 with TRBJ2-3, with TRBD2 identical over 10 bases. This CDR3 is 16 amino acids long. The V and J ends lost 2 bases and 0 bases, in that order; junction bases with no gene match: 2. Germline CDR1 SGHTA, CDR2 FQGTGA. The CDR3 DNA reads as TGTGCCAGCAGCTTATCACTAGCGGGGAGCACAGATACGCAGTATTTT. Translation: CASSLSLAGSTDTQYF.

This clonotype was found many times. This chain links TRBV20-1 with TRBJ2-7, with 9 bases matching TRBD1. This CDR3 region has 14 residues. Trimming at V came to 4 bases and at J to 3 bases, leaving 7 bases not matched to a gene. Looked up from germline, CDR1 is DFQATT and CDR2 is SNEGSKA (reference sequence). CDR3 DNA: TGCAGTGCTACAGGGACAGGGACCTTCTACGAGCAGTACTTC. This translates into CSATGTGTFYEQYF.